This TCR beta chain was profiled in a study of CD8 T cells in ankylosing spondylitis. V gave up 3 bases and J gave up 13 bases, with 12 bases separating them. The CDR3 loop spans 11 amino acids. This clonotype was seen repeatedly, ten times or more. The antigen is undetermined. Study-wide findings and caveats: In reactive arthritis synovial fluid and blood, some motif variants had been reported before. It appeared that ankylosing spondylitis blood was characterized by a TCR beta motif of about 8 highly homologous variants. Reports say disease-linked clones showed up significantly more in matched ankylosing spondylitis synovial fluid.

One entry per CDR3 protein results from TCRdb running MiXCR on the 5' RACE reads. The sample has some 220,000 distinct CDR3 sequences; 6% to 8% are singletons. The TCR was taken from a male donor with ankylosing spondylitis. The V gene is TRBV12-3 or TRBV12-4, the J gene TRBJ2-5; no firm D call. The sample comprised blood, either unsorted or a sorted T cell fraction (not recorded which). This CDR3 reads CASSFSVERYF. The CDR3 coding sequence is TGTGCCAGCAGTTTCAGTGTCGAGAGGTACTTC.